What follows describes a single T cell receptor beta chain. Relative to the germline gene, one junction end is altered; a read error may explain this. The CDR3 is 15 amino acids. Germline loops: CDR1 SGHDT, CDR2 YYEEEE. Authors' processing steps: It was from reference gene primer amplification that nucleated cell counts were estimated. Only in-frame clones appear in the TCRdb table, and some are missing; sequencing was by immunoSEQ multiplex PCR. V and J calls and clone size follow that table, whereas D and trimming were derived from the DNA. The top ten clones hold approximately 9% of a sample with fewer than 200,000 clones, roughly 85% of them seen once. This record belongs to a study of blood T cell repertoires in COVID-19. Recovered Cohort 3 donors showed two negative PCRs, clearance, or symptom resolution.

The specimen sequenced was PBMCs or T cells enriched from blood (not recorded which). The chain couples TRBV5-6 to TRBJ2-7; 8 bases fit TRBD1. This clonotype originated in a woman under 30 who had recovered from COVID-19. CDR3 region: CASSLASGGSHEQYF. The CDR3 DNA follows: TGTGCCAGCAGCTTGGCCTCAGGGGGCTCCCACGAGCAGTACTTC.